One and the same sample provided the 31 T cell receptor beta chains below, sequenced in a study of blood T cell repertoires in COVID-19. Using immunoSEQ multiplex PCR, the repertoire was profiled, and TCRdb retains in-frame clones only, with some absent. Of around 50,000 clones in the sample, just under 90% are singletons; the top ten hold roughly 1.4%. The sample comprised peripheral blood. These TCRs come from a man aged 60-69 years with acute or convalescent COVID-19.

This rearrangement joins TRBV27 to TRBJ1-6, with 7 bases fitting TRBD1. CDR1 and CDR2 from the germline V gene are MNHEY and SMNVEV (reference sequence). This CDR3 spans 14 amino acids. With 5 bases clipped from V and 5 bases from J, the junction kept 3 bases outside the gene matches. The CDR3 coding sequence is TGTGCCAGCAGTATTGACAGGGATAATTCACCCCTCCACTTT. It codes for CASSIDRDNSPLHF.

Only one count was recorded for this clone. The chain has TRBV5-1 and TRBJ1-6, with 10 bases identical to TRBD1. The CDR3 is 14 residues long. V shed 4 bases and J 9 bases; nucleotides not matched to a gene: 4. The germline CDR1 and CDR2 sequences are SGHRS and YFSETQ. CDR3 DNA: TGCGCCAGCAGCCAGGACAGGGGGACTTCACCCCTCCACTTT. Its translation: CASSQDRGTSPLHF. Filled out from reference TRBV5-1 and TRBJ1-6, the complete variable domain reads KAGVTQTPRYLIKTRGQQVTLSCSPISGHRSVSWYQQTPGQGLQFLFEYFSETQRNKGNFPGRFSGRQFSNSRSEMNVSTLELGDSALYLCASSQDRGTSPLHFGNGTRLTVT.

The rearrangement links TRBV14 to TRBJ2-1; TRBD2 matches at 11 bases. Germline-derived CDR1 and CDR2 are SGHDN and FVKESK. Trimming cost V 4 bases and J 3 bases; bases outside gene matches: 5. This CDR3 has 16 residues. The CDR3 loop is CASSPLTSGSYNEQFF. As DNA, the CDR3 is TGTGCCAGCAGCCCGCTAACTAGCGGGAGCTACAATGAGCAGTTCTTC.

The chain carries TRBV10-3 and TRBJ2-7; possible D gene TRBD2, 6 bases. V gave up 0 bases and J gave up 0 bases, with 9 bases separating them. CDR1 and CDR2 from the germline V gene are ENHRY and SYGVKD. This CDR3 is built from 15 residues. The CDR3 region is CAISESRTISYEQYF. The CDR3 DNA follows: TGTGCCATCAGTGAGTCGAGGACTATCTCCTACGAGCAGTACTTC.

The CDR3 nucleotides are TGTGCCAGCAGCCCGCCGAGGAACACTGAAGCTTTCTTT. Residues: CASSPPRNTEAFF. The gene calls are TRBV7-8 and TRBJ1-1; no clear D. The CDR3 has 13 amino acids. Trimming shortened V by 5 bases and J by 1 base, and 8 bases separated the two germline ends. Germline lookup yields CDR1 SGHVS and CDR2 FQNEAQ.

This sequence joins TRBV19 and TRBJ2-1; 10 nucleotides line up with TRBD1. V was clipped by 7 bases and J by 7 bases; unmatched bases: 19. Germline CDR1 and CDR2: LNHDA and SQIVND (reference sequence). The CDR3 runs to 18 residues. The CDR3 here is CASTRGQGFSQGGNEQFF. The CDR3 DNA reads TGTGCCAGTACTCGGGGACAGGGGTTCTCACAAGGTGGAAATGAGCAGTTCTTC.

V usage is TRBV2 and J usage is TRBJ1-2; 8 bases are shared with TRBD1. Unmatched junction bases numbered 1, after V lost 2 bases and J lost 2 bases. CDR3 length: 14 amino acids. Germline values: CDR1 SNHLY, CDR2 FYNNEI. The CDR3 sequence is CASSENRGNYGYTF. The CDR3 nucleotides are TGTGCCAGCAGTGAAAACAGGGGGAACTATGGCTACACCTTC.

The gene calls are TRBV30 and TRBJ2-5, with 13 bases identical to TRBD2. Germline loops: CDR1 GTSNPN, CDR2 SVGIG (reference sequence). This CDR3 has 16 residues. Germline trimming cut 3 bases from V and 4 bases from J; bases unmatched to any gene: 8. CDR3 in DNA: TGTGCCTGGAGCCCAGGACTAGCGGGAGTTCGAGAGACCCAGTACTTC. Translation gives CAWSPGLAGVRETQYF.

This clone came up once. V usage is TRBV30 and J usage is TRBJ2-1, with 7 bases matching TRBD2. The germline CDR1 and CDR2 sequences are GTSNPN and SVGIG (reference sequence). V trimming: 0 bases; J trimming: 6 bases; junction bases outside the gene matches: 11. The CDR3 runs 16 residues. The CDR3: CAWSVEASASGNEQFF. DNA of the CDR3: TGTGCCTGGAGTGTAGAGGCCTCGGCTAGCGGCAATGAGCAGTTCTTC. The entire variable domain, with the rest obtained from reference TRBV30 and TRBJ2-1, is as follows: SQTIHQWPATLVQPVGSPLSLECTVEGTSNPNLYWYRQAAGRGLQLLFYSVGIGQISSEVPQNLSASRPQDRQFILSSKKLLLSDSGFYLCAWSVEASASGNEQFFGPGTRLTVL.

The chain's CDR3 is CASSPSGTSGRIFGELFF. DNA of the CDR3: TGTGCCAGCAGCCCATCCGGGACTAGCGGGAGGATCTTCGGGGAGCTGTTTTTT. This chain links TRBV16 with TRBJ2-2; 15 bases match TRBD2. The CDR3 covers 18 residues. The junction had 10 bases not matched to a gene; V was cut back by 4 bases and J by 7 bases. Germline lookup yields CDR1 KGHSY and CDR2 FQNENV.

This chain connects TRBV28 to TRBJ1-5; D gene ambiguous. Germline lookup yields CDR1 MDHEN and CDR2 SYDVKM. V dropped 3 bases and J dropped 5 bases, with 11 bases sitting between them. The CDR3 sequence is 14 residues long. CDR3 sequence (DNA): TGTGCCAGCAGTTTTCATGGAGTTGATCAGCCCCAGCATTTT. Translating it yields CASSFHGVDQPQHF. The full variable domain, with the rest looked up from reference TRBV28 and TRBJ1-5, is DVKVTQSSRYLVKRTGEKVFLECVQDMDHENMFWYRQDPGLGLRLIYFSYDVKMKEKGDIPEGYSVSREKKERFSLILESASTNQTSMYLCASSFHGVDQPQHFGDGTRLSIL.

The chain's CDR3 is CASSLVSGGETQYF. The CDR3 nucleotides read TGTGCCAGCAGCTTGGTCTCGGGCGGGGAGACCCAGTACTTC. V gene TRBV5-5 combines with J gene TRBJ2-5; TRBD2 might be the D (5 bases). The V gene's germline CDR1 is SGHKS and CDR2 YYEKEE (reference sequence). CDR3 size: 14 residues. V shed 0 bases and J shed 5 bases, with 11 bases lying between them.

This sequence joins TRBV7-9 and TRBJ1-6; TRBD1 might be the D (5 bases). V lost 8 bases, J lost 7 bases, and 15 bases lay in between. CDR1 SEHNR and CDR2 FQNEAQ come from the germline V gene (reference sequence). The CDR3 sequence is 14 residues long. The DNA of the CDR3 is TGTGCCAGCGCAACTGAAAAGGGGAATTCACCCCTCCACTTT. Encoded protein: CASATEKGNSPLHF.

CDR3 sequence (DNA): TGTGCCAGCAGCCGACAGGGGAGCAGCAATCAGCCCCAGCATTTT. Translated: CASSRQGSSNQPQHF. The chain couples TRBV9 to TRBJ1-5; the match to TRBD1 covers 8 bases. The CDR3 sequence is 15 residues long. CDR1 is SGDLS and CDR2 is YYNGEE in the germline V gene. With 4 bases clipped from V and 1 base from J, the junction kept 4 bases outside the gene matches.

The chain's CDR3 is CASKSSGGFERTEAFF. The DNA for the CDR3 is TGTGCCAGCAAATCAAGTGGGGGCTTCGAGAGAACTGAAGCTTTCTTT. This chain links TRBV7-2 with TRBJ1-1, with D perhaps TRBD1 (6 bases). CDR3 size: 16 residues. Germline-derived CDR1 and CDR2 are SGHTA and FQGNSA. The V end lost 7 bases, the J end lost 5 bases, and 23 bases lay between the germline ends. Using reference TRBV7-2 and TRBJ1-1 for the parts outside the CDR3, the full variable domain is GAGVSQSPSNKVTEKGKDVELRCDPISGHTALYWYRQSLGQGLEFLIYFQGNSAPDKSGLPSDRFSAERTGGSVSTLTIQRTQQEDSAVYLCASKSSGGFERTEAFFGQGTRLTVV.

This chain uses TRBV24-1 with TRBJ2-7; 8 bases fit TRBD2. The CDR3 is made up of 15 amino acids. The V segment lost 10 bases and the J segment 3 bases; nucleotides outside the gene matches: 13. Germline values: CDR1 KGHDR, CDR2 SFDVKD. CDR3 bases: TGTGCCACGACAAGAGCAGCGGGAGACTACTACGAGCAGTACTTC. Translation: CATTRAAGDYYEQYF.

The chain has TRBV2 and TRBJ1-6; D is unresolved. Germline CDR1 SNHLY, CDR2 FYNNEI. The CDR3 has 14 residues. V was trimmed by 6 bases and J by 0 bases, leaving 6 bases between them. The CDR3 reads CASSQSSYNSPLHF. DNA for the CDR3: TGTGCCAGCAGCCAATCCTCCTATAATTCACCCCTCCACTTT.

V is TRBV15 and J is TRBJ1-5; D gene unclear. CDR3 size: 15 residues. The germline V and J ends were trimmed by 0 bases and 0 bases, with 6 bases remaining between them. CDR1 is LNHNV, CDR2 YYDKDF, per germline (reference sequence). In DNA form, the CDR3 reads TGTGCCACCAGCAGAGATTTAGCTAGCAATCAGCCCCAGCATTTT. Translated: CATSRDLASNQPQHF.

The chain uses TRBV6-4 and TRBJ2-5, with 8 bases lining up with TRBD2. The CDR3 covers 14 residues. Germline lookup yields CDR1 MRHNA and CDR2 SNTAGT. The ends lost 5 bases at V and 2 bases at J; junction bases unmatched: 4. The CDR3 DNA follows: TGTGCCAGCAGTCCTCGCGGGGGGCAAGAGACCCAGTACTTC. This codes for CASSPRGGQETQYF.

The rearrangement links TRBV28 to TRBJ1-2; 8 nucleotides agree with TRBD1. V was clipped by 0 bases and J by 8 bases; unmatched bases: 2. The CDR3 runs to 13 residues. CDR1 and CDR2 (germline): MDHEN, SYDVKM. The CDR3 nucleotides read TGTGCCAGCAGTTTATGGGGGACAGGCGGCTACACCTTC. The encoded protein is CASSLWGTGGYTF.

Concerning this clone: One end of the junction varies from germline; a read error may be responsible. The chain combines TRBV7-7 with TRBJ2-5; D gene unclear. CDR1 and CDR2 (germline): SSHAT, FNYEAQ (reference sequence). The CDR3 length is 14 residues. DNA of the CDR3: TGTGCTAGCAGCTTAGGAAGCGTCAAAGAGACCCAGTACTTC. Protein: CASSLGSVKETQYF.

This clone was seen only once. The chain employs TRBV2 and TRBJ1-3; D is possibly TRBD1 (5 bases). This CDR3 is built from 16 residues. Germline CDR1 SNHLY, CDR2 FYNNEI. Trimming took 3 bases from V and 4 from J, leaving 16 bases between them. DNA of the CDR3: TGTGCCAGCAGTGAGAGTTGGGTAGCAGGGGGAAACACCATATATTTT. Its translation is CASSESWVAGGNTIYF.

The chain has TRBV24-1 and TRBJ2-7, with D perhaps matching TRBD1 (5 bases). Between the trimmed V and J ends, which lost 9 bases and 5 bases, there was a span of 16 bases. Looked up from germline, CDR1 is KGHDR and CDR2 is SFDVKD. CDR3 size: 13 residues. The CDR3 DNA reads TGTGCCACCCAGGGTAATCTGGACCACGAGCAGTACTTC. Protein: CATQGNLDHEQYF.

This chain connects TRBV19 to TRBJ1-5, with D perhaps matching TRBD1 (5 bases). Trimming removed 3 bases from V and 6 bases from J, with 12 bases in between. The germline CDR1 and CDR2 sequences are LNHDA and SQIVND (reference sequence). The CDR3 totals 14 residues. The chain's CDR3 is CASSILTGSQPQHF. The CDR3 bases are TGTGCCAGTAGTATCCTCACAGGTTCTCAGCCCCAGCATTTT. The variable domain in full, with the rest retrieved from reference TRBV19 and TRBJ1-5, is DGGITQSPKYLFRKEGQNVTLSCEQNLNHDAMYWYRQDPGQGLRLIYYSQIVNDFQKGDIAEGYSVSREKKESFPLTVTSAQKNPTAFYLCASSILTGSQPQHFGDGTRLSIL.

The chain has TRBV28 and TRBJ1-4; 7 nucleotides agree with TRBD1. V lost 2 bases, J lost 6 bases, and 12 bases stayed unmatched. Germline V CDR1 and CDR2: MDHEN, SYDVKM. The CDR3 runs 17 residues. CDR3 sequence reads: CASSLNVGGQGDEKLFF. The CDR3 region has the DNA TGTGCCAGCAGTTTAAATGTAGGGGGCCAGGGAGATGAAAAACTGTTTTTT.

This chain connects TRBV28 to TRBJ2-4, with a weak D call TRBD2 (7 bases). CDR3 length: 14 residues. CDR1 and CDR2 from the germline V gene are MDHEN and SYDVKM. V dropped 5 bases and J dropped 8 bases, with 16 bases sitting between them. The CDR3 bases are TGTGCCAGCAGTCCCCCTGGGGGGGCGGACATTCAGTACTTC. It yields the protein CASSPPGGADIQYF.

The chain links TRBV7-9 to TRBJ1-3; 7 bases map to TRBD1. This CDR3 has 12 residues. V lost 2 bases to trimming and J lost 11 bases; unmatched junction nucleotides: 3. Germline loops: CDR1 SEHNR, CDR2 FQNEAQ (reference sequence). The chain's CDR3 is CASSLRTGPIYF. Here the CDR3 DNA reads TGTGCCAGCAGCTTACGGACAGGCCCCATATATTTT.

The V gene is TRBV6-1, the J gene TRBJ2-7; possibly TRBD2 for D (7 bases). Per germline, CDR1 MNHNS and CDR2 SASEGT. Trimming cost V 1 base and J 4 bases, with 14 bases left between them. The CDR3 runs to 15 residues. The CDR3 sequence: CASSEGSRGGYEQYF. CDR3 in DNA: TGTGCCAGCAGTGAAGGGTCCAGGGGAGGGTACGAGCAGTACTTC.

The chain joins TRBV29-1 to TRBJ1-1; perhaps TRBD1 as D (5 bases). Looked up from germline, CDR1 is SQVTM and CDR2 is ANQGSEA. Trimming removed 6 bases from V and 3 bases from J, with 14 bases in between. This CDR3 is 13 amino acids long. The CDR3 sequence is CSVAPTADTEAFF. DNA for the CDR3: TGCAGCGTCGCACCGACAGCTGACACTGAAGCTTTCTTT. The full variable domain, in which reference TRBV29-1 and TRBJ1-1 provide the parts outside the CDR3, is SAVISQKPSRDICQRGTSLTIQCQVDSQVTMMFWYRQQPGQSLTLIATANQGSEATYESGFVIDKFPISRPNLTFSTLTVSNMSPEDSSIYLCSVAPTADTEAFFGQGTRLTVV.

V is TRBV6-2 or TRBV6-3 and J is TRBJ1-1; TRBD1 agrees at 8 bases. This CDR3 region has 19 residues. V trimming: 5 bases; J trimming: 5 bases; junction bases outside the gene matches: 22. Looked up from germline, CDR1 is MNHEY and CDR2 is SVGEGT. CDR3 coding DNA: TGTGCCAGCAGTCCCCCTACTAACCAGGGGGCGCGTTGGGGGACTGAAGCTTTCTTT. As protein: CASSPPTNQGARWGTEAFF.

Written as DNA, the CDR3 is TGTGCCAGCAGCTTAGCGGTAGGGGTTATCTATGGCTACACCTTC. Translation: CASSLAVGVIYGYTF. The chain joins TRBV7-8 to TRBJ1-2; D is possibly TRBD1 (5 bases). The CDR3 totals 15 residues. CDR1 and CDR2 from the germline V gene are SGHVS and FQNEAQ. Trimming removed 0 bases at V and 4 bases at J, with 12 bases between.